This record concerns one TCR beta chain sequence. The data derive from a study of blood T cell repertoires in COVID-19. Study background: Sources were T cells, B-cell-depleted T cells, or PBMCs; the material itself was cDNA or gDNA.

The V gene end was trimmed by 1 base and the J gene end by 9 bases; junction bases not matched to a gene: 4. The CDR3 runs 15 residues. Germline V lookup: CDR1 SGHDT, CDR2 YYEEEE. This table comes from immunoSEQ multiplex PCR, and its TCRdb copy is limited to in-frame clones, with some not included. The sample carries approximately 280,000 clones, 75% to 90% recorded once. The specimen was peripheral blood. The chain recombines TRBV5-6 with TRBJ1-6; 10 bases match TRBD1. The TCR comes from a woman aged 55-70 years with acute or convalescent COVID-19. DNA of the CDR3: TGTGCCAGCAGCTTGCGGACAGGGGGGACTTCACCCCTCCACTTT. Its protein is CASSLRTGGTSPLHF. Full variable domain (remainder filled in from reference TRBV5-6 and TRBJ1-6): DAGVTQSPTHLIKTRGQQVTLRCSPKSGHDTVSWYQQALGQGPQFIFQYYEEEERQRGNFPDRFSGHQFPNYSSELNVNALLLGDSALYLCASSLRTGGTSPLHFGNGTRLTVT.